The 13 T cell receptor beta chains presented below share a single source sample, sequenced in a study of control samples from healthy donors and cancer patients. Profiled with immunoSEQ multiplex PCR; TCRdb holds only in-frame clones, not every one. Of about 98,000 clones listed, 75% to 85% are singletons. Input material: blood. Every receptor here comes from a woman in her 30s in good health.

This chain connects TRBV5-1 to TRBJ2-3, with D perhaps matching TRBD1 (5 bases). The V end was cut by 2 bases, the J end by 2 bases, with 9 bases between. There are 14 residues in the CDR3. Germline values: CDR1 SGHRS, CDR2 YFSETQ. CDR3 loop: CASSFGQNTDTQYF. In DNA form, the CDR3 reads TGCGCCAGCAGCTTTGGACAAAACACAGATACGCAGTATTTT.

The rearrangement joins TRBV2 to TRBJ2-3; no reliable D call. V lost 4 bases, J lost 6 bases, and 14 bases lay in between. CDR1 SNHLY and CDR2 FYNNEI come from the germline V gene. The CDR3 extends over 14 amino acids. CDR3 sequence reads: CASSVDRLPDTQYF. The CDR3 DNA reads as TGTGCCAGCAGTGTGGACCGGTTGCCCGATACGCAGTATTTT.

This chain connects TRBV29-1 to TRBJ2-1; 7 bases line up with TRBD2. This CDR3 comprises 13 residues. Per the germline V gene, CDR1 is SQVTM and CDR2 is ANQGSEA. V was clipped by 0 bases and J by 8 bases; unmatched bases: 4. The CDR3 loop reads CSVEDGGGDEQFF. In nucleotides, the CDR3 is TGCAGCGTTGAAGATGGGGGAGGGGATGAGCAGTTCTTC.

The chain carries TRBV12-3 or TRBV12-4 and TRBJ2-5; possibly TRBD1 or TRBD2 for D (5 bases each). This CDR3 region has 13 residues. Trimming took 5 bases from V and 1 from J, leaving 8 bases between them. The CDR3: CASSRDGQETQYF. The CDR3 DNA is TGTGCCAGCAGTCGGGACGGCCAAGAGACCCAGTACTTC.

CDR3 sequence reads: CASSQDGTGSNEQFF. In nucleotides, the CDR3 is TGTGCCAGCAGCCAAGACGGGACAGGAAGCAATGAGCAGTTCTTC. The chain is built from TRBV4-2 and TRBJ2-1; 8 positions match TRBD1. The CDR3 spans 15 residues. Per the germline V gene, CDR1 is LGHNA and CDR2 is YNFKEQ. V dropped 0 bases and J dropped 6; count of bases not matched to a gene: 4.

The chain combines TRBV15 with TRBJ1-2; D might be TRBD1 (5 bases). CDR3 length: 15 residues. Between the trimmed V and J ends, which lost 3 bases and 4 bases, there was a span of 15 bases. Per the germline V gene, CDR1 is LNHNV and CDR2 is YYDKDF (reference sequence). DNA of the CDR3: TGTGCCACCAGCAGCCTCCCCGGGACTCCCTATGGCTACACCTTC. Protein sequence: CATSSLPGTPYGYTF.

In nucleotides, the CDR3 is TGCGCCAGCAGCCATAAAATTGGACAGGGAGGGGAAGGCTACACCTTC. Residues: CASSHKIGQGGEGYTF. The rearrangement joins TRBV5-1 to TRBJ1-2, with 8 nucleotides matching TRBD1. Germline V lookup: CDR1 SGHRS, CDR2 YFSETQ. Unmatched junction bases numbered 16, after V lost 4 bases and J lost 8 bases. This CDR3 spans 16 amino acids.

The chain joins TRBV25-1 to TRBJ2-7; D is possibly TRBD1 (6 bases). The germline V and J ends were trimmed by 3 bases and 4 bases, with 13 bases remaining between them. Per the germline V gene, CDR1 is MGHDK and CDR2 is SYGVNS. This CDR3 spans 14 amino acids. The CDR3 is CASSDVGGKYEQYF. As DNA, the CDR3 is TGTGCCAGCAGTGATGTTGGGGGCAAGTACGAGCAGTACTTC.

The genes are TRBV19 and TRBJ1-5, with 8 nucleotides matching TRBD1. Germline V gives CDR1 LNHDA, CDR2 SQIVND (reference sequence). The CDR3 consists of 16 residues. The trim removed 0 bases at V and 2 bases at J, leaving 3 bases unmatched. The DNA of the CDR3 is TGTGCCAGTAGTATAGAAGGACAGGGAGGCAATCAGCCCCAGCATTTT. Protein product: CASSIEGQGGNQPQHF.

The V call is TRBV11-3, the J call TRBJ2-3; the match to TRBD2 covers 13 bases. CDR3 size: 17 residues. CDR1 and CDR2 from the germline V gene are SGHNT and YENEEA. V trimming: 5 bases; J trimming: 1 base; junction bases outside the gene matches: 6. The CDR3 nucleotides are TGTGCCAGCAGCGCGAGACTAGCGGGGGGCCGCACAGATACGCAGTATTTT. It yields the protein CASSARLAGGRTDTQYF.

The gene calls are TRBV30 and TRBJ1-4; 7 positions match TRBD1. Germline V gene data show CDR1 as GTSNPN and CDR2 as SVGIG (reference sequence). CDR3 length: 16 residues. V shed 5 bases, J shed 8 bases, and the junction held 17 bases outside the gene matches. The CDR3 DNA sequence: TGTGCCTGGGCCCCACTCGGACAGGAAGGGCGGGAAAAACTGTTTTTT. This encodes CAWAPLGQEGREKLFF.

The V and J genes are TRBV2 and TRBJ2-1; a possible D gene is TRBD1 (6 bases). V was clipped by 6 bases and J by 7 bases, with 13 bases between them. The CDR3 is made up of 13 amino acids. The germline gives CDR1 SNHLY, CDR2 FYNNEI. In nucleotides, the CDR3 is TGTGCCAGCAGACACAGGGCATTAAATGAGCAGTTCTTC. It encodes CASRHRALNEQFF.

The CDR3 region is CASSRGTGGSYNEQFF. CDR3 sequence (DNA): TGTGCCAGCAGCCGTGGGACAGGGGGTTCCTACAATGAGCAGTTCTTC. The chain uses TRBV14 and TRBJ2-1; 11 nucleotides agree with TRBD1. This CDR3 contains 16 residues. CDR1 is SGHDN, CDR2 FVKESK, per germline. The junction had 3 bases not matched to a gene; V was cut back by 4 bases and J by 1 base.